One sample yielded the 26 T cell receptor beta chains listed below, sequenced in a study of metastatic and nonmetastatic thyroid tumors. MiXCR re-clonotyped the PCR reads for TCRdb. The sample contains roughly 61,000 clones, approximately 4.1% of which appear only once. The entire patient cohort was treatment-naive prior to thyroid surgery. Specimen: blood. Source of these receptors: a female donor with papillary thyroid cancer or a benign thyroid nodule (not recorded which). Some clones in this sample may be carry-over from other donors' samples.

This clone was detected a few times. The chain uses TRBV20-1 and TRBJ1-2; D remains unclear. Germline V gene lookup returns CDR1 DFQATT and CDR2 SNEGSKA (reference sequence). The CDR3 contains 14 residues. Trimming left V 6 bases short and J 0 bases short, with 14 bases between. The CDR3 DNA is TGCAGTGCCCCCGACCCGGCAACTAACTATGGCTACACCTTC. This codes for CSAPDPATNYGYTF.

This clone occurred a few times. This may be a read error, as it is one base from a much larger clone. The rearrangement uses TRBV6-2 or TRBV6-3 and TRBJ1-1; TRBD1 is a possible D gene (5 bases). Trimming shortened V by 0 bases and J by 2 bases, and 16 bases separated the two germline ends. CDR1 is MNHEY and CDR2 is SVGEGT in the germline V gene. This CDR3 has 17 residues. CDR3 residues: CASSYSGTGVSNTEAFF. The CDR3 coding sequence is TGTGCCAGCAGTTACTCCGGTACAGGTGTTTCTAACACTGAAGCTTTCTTT.

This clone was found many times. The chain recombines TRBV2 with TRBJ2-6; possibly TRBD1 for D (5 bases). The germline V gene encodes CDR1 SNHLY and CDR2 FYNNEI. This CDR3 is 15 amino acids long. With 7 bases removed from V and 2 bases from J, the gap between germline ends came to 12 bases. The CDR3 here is CASIEQGTGANVLTF. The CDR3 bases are TGTGCCAGCATTGAGCAGGGAACTGGGGCCAACGTCCTGACTTTC.

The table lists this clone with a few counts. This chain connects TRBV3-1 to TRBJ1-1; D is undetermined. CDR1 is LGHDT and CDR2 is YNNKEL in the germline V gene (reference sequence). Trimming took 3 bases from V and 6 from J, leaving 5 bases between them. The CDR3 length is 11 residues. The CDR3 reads CASSHGAEAFF. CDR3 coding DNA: TGTGCCAGCAGCCATGGCGCTGAAGCTTTCTTT.

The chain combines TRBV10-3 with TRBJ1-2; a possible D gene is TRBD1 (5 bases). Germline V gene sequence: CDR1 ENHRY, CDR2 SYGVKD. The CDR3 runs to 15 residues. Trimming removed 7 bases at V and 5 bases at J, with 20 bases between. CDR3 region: CAITQGLAVQYGYTF. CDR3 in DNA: TGTGCCATCACCCAGGGCCTAGCCGTCCAGTATGGCTACACCTTC.

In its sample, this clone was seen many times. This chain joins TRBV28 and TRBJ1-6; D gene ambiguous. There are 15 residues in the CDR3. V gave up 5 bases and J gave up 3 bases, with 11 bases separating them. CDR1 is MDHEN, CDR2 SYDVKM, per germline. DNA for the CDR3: TGTGCCAGCAGTCCGGCCGGGAGCTATAATTCACCCCTCCACTTT. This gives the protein CASSPAGSYNSPLHF.

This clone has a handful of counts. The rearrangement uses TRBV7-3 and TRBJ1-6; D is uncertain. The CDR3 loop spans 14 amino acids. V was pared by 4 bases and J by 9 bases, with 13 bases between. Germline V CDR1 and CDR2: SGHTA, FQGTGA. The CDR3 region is CASSSGSSASPLHF. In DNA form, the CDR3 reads TGTGCCAGCAGCTCCGGGTCCTCGGCTTCACCCCTCCACTTT.

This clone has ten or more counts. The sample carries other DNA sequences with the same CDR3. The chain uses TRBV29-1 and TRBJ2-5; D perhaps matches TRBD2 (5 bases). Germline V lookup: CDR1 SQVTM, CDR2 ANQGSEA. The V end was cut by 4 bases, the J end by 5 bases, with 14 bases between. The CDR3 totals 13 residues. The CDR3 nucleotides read TGCAGCGTTGCGGCTAGCACAAGGGAGACCCAGTACTTC. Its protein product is CSVAASTRETQYF. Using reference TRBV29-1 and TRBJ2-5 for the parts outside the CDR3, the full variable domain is SAVISQKPSRDICQRGTSLTIQCQVDSQVTMMFWYRQQPGQSLTLIATANQGSEATYESGFVIDKFPISRPNLTFSTLTVSNMSPEDSSIYLCSVAASTRETQYFGPGTRLLVL.

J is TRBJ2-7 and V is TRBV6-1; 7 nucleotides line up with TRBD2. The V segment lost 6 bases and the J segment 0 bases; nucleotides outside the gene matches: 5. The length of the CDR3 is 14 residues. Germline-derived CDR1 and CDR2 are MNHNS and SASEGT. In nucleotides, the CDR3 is TGTGCCAGCAGCGGTGGACTAGGCTCCTACGAGCAGTACTTC. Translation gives CASSGGLGSYEQYF.

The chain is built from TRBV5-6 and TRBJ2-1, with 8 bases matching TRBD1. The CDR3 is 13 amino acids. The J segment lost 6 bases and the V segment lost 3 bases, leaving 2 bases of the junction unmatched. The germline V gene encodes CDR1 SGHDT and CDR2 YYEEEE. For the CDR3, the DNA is TGTGCCAGCAGCTCCACAGGGGGCAATGAGCAGTTCTTC. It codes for CASSSTGGNEQFF.

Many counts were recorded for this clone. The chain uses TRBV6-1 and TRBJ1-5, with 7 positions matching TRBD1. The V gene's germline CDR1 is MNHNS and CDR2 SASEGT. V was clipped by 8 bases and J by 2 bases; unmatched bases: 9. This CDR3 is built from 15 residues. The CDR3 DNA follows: TGTGCCAGCTCAGGGGGGGCAACTGGCAATCAGCCCCAGCATTTT. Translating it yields CASSGGATGNQPQHF.

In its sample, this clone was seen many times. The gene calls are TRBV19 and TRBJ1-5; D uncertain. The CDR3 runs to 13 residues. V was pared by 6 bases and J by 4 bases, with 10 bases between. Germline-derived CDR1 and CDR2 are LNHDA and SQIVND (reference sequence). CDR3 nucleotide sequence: TGTGCCAGTAGAAAACAGCGAAATCAGCCCCAGCATTTT. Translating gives CASRKQRNQPQHF.

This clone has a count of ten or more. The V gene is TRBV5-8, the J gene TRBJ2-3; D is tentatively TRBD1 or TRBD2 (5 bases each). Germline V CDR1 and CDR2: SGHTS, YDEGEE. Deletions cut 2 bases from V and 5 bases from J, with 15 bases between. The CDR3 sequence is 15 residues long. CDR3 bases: TGTGCCAGCAGCTTTGGTCGGGACCGGGGAGATACGCAGTATTTT. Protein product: CASSFGRDRGDTQYF.

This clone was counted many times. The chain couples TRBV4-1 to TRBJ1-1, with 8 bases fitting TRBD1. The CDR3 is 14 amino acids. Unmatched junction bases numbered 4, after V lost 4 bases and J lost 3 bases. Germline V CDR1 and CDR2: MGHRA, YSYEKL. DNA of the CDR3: TGCGCCAGCAGCCCCAGGGGGCATGACACTGAAGCTTTCTTT. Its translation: CASSPRGHDTEAFF.

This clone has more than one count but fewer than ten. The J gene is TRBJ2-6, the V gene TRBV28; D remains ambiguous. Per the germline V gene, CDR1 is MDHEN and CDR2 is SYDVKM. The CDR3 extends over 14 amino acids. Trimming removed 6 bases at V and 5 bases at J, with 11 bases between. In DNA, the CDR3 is TGTGCCAGCAGCCAGGATCTTTGGGCCAACGTCCTGACTTTC. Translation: CASSQDLWANVLTF.

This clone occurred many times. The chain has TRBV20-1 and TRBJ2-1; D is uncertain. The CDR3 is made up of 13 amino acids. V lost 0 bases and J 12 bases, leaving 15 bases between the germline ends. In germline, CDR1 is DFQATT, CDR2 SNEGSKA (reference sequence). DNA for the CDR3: TGCAGTGCTAGAGATATACCGGTCATGGGGCAGTTCTTC. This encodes CSARDIPVMGQFF.

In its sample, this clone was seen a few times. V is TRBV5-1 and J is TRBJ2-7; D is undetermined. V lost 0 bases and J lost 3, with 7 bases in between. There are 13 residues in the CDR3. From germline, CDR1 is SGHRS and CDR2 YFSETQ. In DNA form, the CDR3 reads TGCGCCAGCAGCTTGGGGCCTTTCTACGAGCAGTACTTC. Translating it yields CASSLGPFYEQYF.

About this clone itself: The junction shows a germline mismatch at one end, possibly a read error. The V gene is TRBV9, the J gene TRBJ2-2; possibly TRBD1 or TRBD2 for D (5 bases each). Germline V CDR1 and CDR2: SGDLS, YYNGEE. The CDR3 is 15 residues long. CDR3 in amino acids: CGSSVGQAETGELFF. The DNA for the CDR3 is TGTGGCAGCAGCGTAGGACAAGCGGAGACCGGGGAGCTGTTTTTT. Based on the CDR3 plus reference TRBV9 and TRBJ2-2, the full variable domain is DSGVTQTPKHLITATGQRVTLRCSPRSGDLSVYWYQQSLDQGLQFLIQYYNGEERAKGNILERFSAQQFPDLHSELNLSSLELGDSALYFCGSSVGQAETGELFFGEGSRLTVL.

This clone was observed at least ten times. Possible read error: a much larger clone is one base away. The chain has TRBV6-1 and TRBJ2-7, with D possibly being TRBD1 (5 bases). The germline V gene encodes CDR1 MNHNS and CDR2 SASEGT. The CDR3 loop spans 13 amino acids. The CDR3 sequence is CASPDTNSYEQCF. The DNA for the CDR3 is TGTGCCAGCCCGGACACGAACTCCTACGAGCAGTGCTTC.

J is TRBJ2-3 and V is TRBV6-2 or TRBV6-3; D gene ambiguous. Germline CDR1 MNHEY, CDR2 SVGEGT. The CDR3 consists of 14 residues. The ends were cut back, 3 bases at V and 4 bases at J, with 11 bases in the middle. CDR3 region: CASSYGDGPDTQYF. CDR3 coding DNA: TGTGCCAGCAGTTATGGAGATGGCCCAGATACGCAGTATTTT.

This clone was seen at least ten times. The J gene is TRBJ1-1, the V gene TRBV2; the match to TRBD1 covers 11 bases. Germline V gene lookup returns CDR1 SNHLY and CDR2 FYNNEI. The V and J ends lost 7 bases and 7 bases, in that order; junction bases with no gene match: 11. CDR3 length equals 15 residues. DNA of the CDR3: TGTGCCAGCACATACCGGGACAGGGGGAATTATGAAGCTTTCTTT. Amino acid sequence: CASTYRDRGNYEAFF.

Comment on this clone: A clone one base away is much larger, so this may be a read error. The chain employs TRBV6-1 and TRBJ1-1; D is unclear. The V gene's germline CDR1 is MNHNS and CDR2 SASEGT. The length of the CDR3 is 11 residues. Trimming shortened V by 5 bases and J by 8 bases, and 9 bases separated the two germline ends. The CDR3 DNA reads TGTGCCAGCAGTTGTACATACGAAGCTTTCTTT. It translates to CASSCTYEAFF.

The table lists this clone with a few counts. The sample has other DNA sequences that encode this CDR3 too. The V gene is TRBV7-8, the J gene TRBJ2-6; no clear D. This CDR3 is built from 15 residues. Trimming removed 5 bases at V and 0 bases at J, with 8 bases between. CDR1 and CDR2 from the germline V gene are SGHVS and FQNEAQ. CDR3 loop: CASSPLASGANVLTF. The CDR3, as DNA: TGTGCCAGCAGCCCATTGGCCTCTGGGGCCAACGTCCTGACTTTC.

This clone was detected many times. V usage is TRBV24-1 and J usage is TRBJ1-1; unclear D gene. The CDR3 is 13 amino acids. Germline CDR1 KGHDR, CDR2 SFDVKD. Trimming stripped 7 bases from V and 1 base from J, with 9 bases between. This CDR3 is CATSRASNTEAFF. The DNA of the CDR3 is TGTGCCACCAGCCGGGCCTCGAACACTGAAGCTTTCTTT.

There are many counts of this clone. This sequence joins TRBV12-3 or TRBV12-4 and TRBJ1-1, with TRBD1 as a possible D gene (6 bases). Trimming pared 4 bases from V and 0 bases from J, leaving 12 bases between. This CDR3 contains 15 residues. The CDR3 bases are TGTGCCAGCAGTTCCCGAGGGGGGGTGAACACTGAAGCTTTCTTT. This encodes CASSSRGGVNTEAFF.

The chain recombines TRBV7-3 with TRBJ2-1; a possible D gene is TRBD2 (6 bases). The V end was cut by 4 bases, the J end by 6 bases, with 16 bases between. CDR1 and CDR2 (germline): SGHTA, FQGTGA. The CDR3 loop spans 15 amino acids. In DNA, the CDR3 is TGTGCCAGCAGCTGGCTAGCGAGTCCCCCCAATGAGCAGTTCTTC. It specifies CASSWLASPPNEQFF.